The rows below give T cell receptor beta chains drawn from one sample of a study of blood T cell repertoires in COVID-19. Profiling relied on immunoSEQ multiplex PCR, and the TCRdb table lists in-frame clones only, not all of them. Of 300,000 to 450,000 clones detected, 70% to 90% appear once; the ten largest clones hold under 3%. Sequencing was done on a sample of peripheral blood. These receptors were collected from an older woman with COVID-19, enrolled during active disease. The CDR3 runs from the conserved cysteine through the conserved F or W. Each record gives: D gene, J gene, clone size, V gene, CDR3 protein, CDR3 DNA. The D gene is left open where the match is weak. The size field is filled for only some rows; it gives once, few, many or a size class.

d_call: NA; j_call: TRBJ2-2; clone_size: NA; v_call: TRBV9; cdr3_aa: CASSTTPGLTGELFF; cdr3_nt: TGTGCCAGCAGCACAACCCCAGGGCTGACCGGGGAGCTGTTTTTT
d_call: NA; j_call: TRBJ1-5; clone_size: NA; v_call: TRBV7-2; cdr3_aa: CASSLGLMGQPQHF; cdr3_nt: TGTGCCAGCAGCTTAGGACTCATGGGTCAGCCCCAGCATTTT
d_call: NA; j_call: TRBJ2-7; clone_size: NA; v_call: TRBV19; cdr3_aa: CARTGPTGHRYEQYF; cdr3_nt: TGTGCCAGGACGGGACCTACGGGACACCGCTACGAGCAGTACTTC
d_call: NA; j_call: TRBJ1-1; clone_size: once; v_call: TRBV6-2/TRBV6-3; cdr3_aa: CASSYGRSSSTEAFF; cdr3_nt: TGTGCCAGCAGTTACGGGAGGAGTTCTAGCACTGAAGCTTTCTTT
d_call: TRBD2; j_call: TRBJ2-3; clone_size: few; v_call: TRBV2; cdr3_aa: CASTLTSEPYAQYF; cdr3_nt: TGTGCCAGCACCCTGACTAGCGAACCCTATGCGCAGTATTTT
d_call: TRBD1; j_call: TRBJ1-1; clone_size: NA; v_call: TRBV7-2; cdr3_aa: CASSQLTQTGEAFF; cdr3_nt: TGTGCCAGCAGCCAACTTACTCAGACAGGGGAAGCTTTCTTT
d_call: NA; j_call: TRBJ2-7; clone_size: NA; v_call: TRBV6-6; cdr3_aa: CASTLQRGGEQYF; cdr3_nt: TGTGCCAGCACCCTACAGAGGGGAGGCGAGCAGTACTTC
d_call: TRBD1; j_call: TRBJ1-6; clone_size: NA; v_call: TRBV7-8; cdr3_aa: CASSPSDRGNSPLHF; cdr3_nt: TGTGCCAGCAGCCCCTCGGACAGGGGGAATTCACCCCTCCACTTT
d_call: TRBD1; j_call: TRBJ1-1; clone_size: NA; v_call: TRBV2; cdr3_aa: CASSEVRQGAGEAFF; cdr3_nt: TGTGCCAGCAGTGAAGTAAGGCAGGGGGCCGGTGAAGCTTTCTTT
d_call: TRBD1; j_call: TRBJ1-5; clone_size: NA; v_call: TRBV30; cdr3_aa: CAWRDRGMGQPQHF; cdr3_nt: TGTGCCTGGCGAGACAGGGGGATGGGACAGCCCCAGCATTTT
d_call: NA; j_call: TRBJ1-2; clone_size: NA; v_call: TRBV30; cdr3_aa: CAWSGQAYGYTF; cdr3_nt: TGTGCCTGGAGTGGACAGGCCTATGGCTACACCTTC
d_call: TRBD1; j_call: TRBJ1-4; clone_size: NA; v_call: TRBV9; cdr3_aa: CASSPVPGTGPRNEKLFF; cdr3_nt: TGTGCCAGCAGCCCCGTTCCAGGGACAGGGCCCCGTAATGAAAAACTGTTTTTT
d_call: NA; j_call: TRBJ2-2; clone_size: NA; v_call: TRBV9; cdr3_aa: CASSVIPNTGELFF; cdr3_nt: TGTGCCAGCAGCGTTATTCCGAACACCGGGGAGCTGTTTTTT
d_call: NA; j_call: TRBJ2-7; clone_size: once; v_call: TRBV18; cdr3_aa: CASSRTTGARAYEQYF; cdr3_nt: TGTGCCAGCTCACGAACCACGGGAGCTAGAGCCTACGAGCAGTACTTC
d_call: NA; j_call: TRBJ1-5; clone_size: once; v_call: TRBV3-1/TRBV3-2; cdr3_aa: CASSQGLNSNQPQHF; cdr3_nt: TGTGCCAGCAGCCAAGGGCTGAATAGCAATCAGCCCCAGCATTTT
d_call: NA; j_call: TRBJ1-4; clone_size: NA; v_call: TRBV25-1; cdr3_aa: CASSDPTGKTNEKLFF; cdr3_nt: TGTGCCAGCAGTGACCCCACAGGGAAGACTAATGAAAAACTGTTTTTT
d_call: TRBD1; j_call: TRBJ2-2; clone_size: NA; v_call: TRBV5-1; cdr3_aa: CASSSVMTGSTGELFF; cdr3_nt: TGCGCCAGCAGCTCCGTCATGACAGGGTCCACCGGGGAGCTGTTTTTT
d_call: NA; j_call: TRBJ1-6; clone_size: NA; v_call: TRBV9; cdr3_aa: CASSVDSRGDSPLHF; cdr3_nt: TGTGCCAGCAGCGTAGACAGCAGGGGAGATTCACCCCTCCACTTT
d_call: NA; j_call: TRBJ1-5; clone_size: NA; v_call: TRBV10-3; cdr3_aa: CAISELGGRVNQPQHF; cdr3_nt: TGTGCCATCAGTGAGCTTGGAGGGAGGGTCAATCAGCCCCAGCATTTT
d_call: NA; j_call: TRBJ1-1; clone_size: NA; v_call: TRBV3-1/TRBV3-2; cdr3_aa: CASLGSGTEAFF; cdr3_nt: TGTGCCAGCCTAGGTAGTGGGACTGAAGCTTTCTTT
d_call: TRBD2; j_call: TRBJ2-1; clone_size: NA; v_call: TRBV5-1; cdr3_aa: CASSLVAGGPIDQFF; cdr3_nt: TGCGCCAGCAGCTTGGTAGCGGGGGGGCCTATCGACCAGTTCTTC
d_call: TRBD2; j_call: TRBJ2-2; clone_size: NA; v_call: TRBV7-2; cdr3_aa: CASSLGITSAGELFF; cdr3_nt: TGTGCCAGCAGCTTAGGGATCACTAGCGCCGGGGAGCTGTTTTTT
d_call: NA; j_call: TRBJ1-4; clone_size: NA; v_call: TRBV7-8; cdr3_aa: CASSFRETNEKLFF; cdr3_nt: TGTGCCAGCAGCTTCCGCGAAACTAATGAAAAACTGTTTTTT
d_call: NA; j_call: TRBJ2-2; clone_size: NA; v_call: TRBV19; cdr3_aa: CASSTYRETGELFF; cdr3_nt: TGTGCCAGTAGTACATACAGGGAAACCGGGGAGCTGTTTTTT
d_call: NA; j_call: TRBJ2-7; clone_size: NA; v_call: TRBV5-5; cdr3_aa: CASSLAPGFEQYF; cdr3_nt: TGTGCCAGCAGCTTGGCCCCAGGGTTTGAGCAGTACTTC
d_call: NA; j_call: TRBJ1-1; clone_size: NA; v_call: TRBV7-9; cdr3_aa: CASSLRLTDMNTEAFF; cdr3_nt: TGTGCCAGCAGCTTACGATTGACAGACATGAACACTGAAGCTTTCTTT
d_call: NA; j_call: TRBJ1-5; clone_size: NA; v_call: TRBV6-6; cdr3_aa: CASSPIHSNQPQHF; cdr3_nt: TGTGCCAGCAGCCCTATCCATAGCAATCAGCCCCAGCATTTT